This T cell receptor (beta chain) is from a study of T cells in Graves' hyperthyroidism and ophthalmopathy. At the level of the study: Peripheral blood sampling occurred at initial diagnosis, before any treatment. Whole-study results and caveats: Ophthalmopathy got predicted by the model a median approximately 6.3 months before its onset. In blood, most of the thyroid clonotypes expanded above 0.001 were also present.

Uncontrolled infection, other autoimmune disease, pregnancy or lactation led to exclusion. This clonotype was counted ten times or more. Its antigen remains unknown. CDR1 and CDR2 from the germline V gene are MDHEN and SYDVKM. V gave up 5 bases and J gave up 4 bases, with 11 bases separating them. This CDR3 region has 13 residues. TCR beta CDR3 regions were amplified from RNA transcripts. With the HTBI primer set, the TCR CDR3 went through a first round of RT-PCR. TCRdb re-derived calls from the multiplex PCR reads in MiXCR, one entry per CDR3 protein. In the table there are a few hundred thousand distinct CDR3 sequences, roughly 14% of which are singletons.

This clonotype was sampled from a woman in her forties with Graves' hyperthyroidism that later progressed to Graves' ophthalmopathy. Material for sequencing was blood. The chain couples TRBV28 to TRBJ1-1; no firm D call. The CDR3 coding sequence is TGTGCCAGCAGTCTAGGACGGTTCACTGAAGCTTTCTTT. Residues: CASSLGRFTEAFF.